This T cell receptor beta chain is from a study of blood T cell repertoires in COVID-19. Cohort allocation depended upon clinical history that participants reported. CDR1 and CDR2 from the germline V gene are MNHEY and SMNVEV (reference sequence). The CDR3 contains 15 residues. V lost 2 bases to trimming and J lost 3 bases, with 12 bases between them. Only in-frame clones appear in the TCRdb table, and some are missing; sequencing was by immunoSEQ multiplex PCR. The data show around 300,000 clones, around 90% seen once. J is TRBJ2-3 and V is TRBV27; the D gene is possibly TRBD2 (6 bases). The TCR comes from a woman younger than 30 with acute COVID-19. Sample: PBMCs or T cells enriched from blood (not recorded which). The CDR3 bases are TGTGCCAGCAGTTTAAGGGGACTCACAACAGATACGCAGTATTTT. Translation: CASSLRGLTTDTQYF.